One and the same sample provided the 20 T cell receptor beta chains below, sequenced in a study of ipilimumab plus nivolumab after autologous stem cell transplantation. The protocol was immunoSEQ multiplex PCR, while the TCRdb copy is restricted to in-frame clones and leaves out a portion. The sample yields some 45,000 clones, roughly 84% seen once. Source: PBMCs, taken in a trial of ipilimumab plus nivolumab as post-transplant consolidation. The receptors come from a male donor with multiple myeloma.

The rearrangement links TRBV7-6 to TRBJ2-5; 9 bases line up with TRBD1. This CDR3 has 16 residues. CDR1 and CDR2 (germline): SGHVS, FNYEAQ. The V and J ends lost 4 bases and 5 bases, in that order; junction bases with no gene match: 11. Here the CDR3 reads CASSSQGTGNRETQYF. CDR3 sequence (DNA): TGTGCCAGCAGCTCTCAGGGGACAGGGAACAGGGAGACCCAGTACTTC.

This chain connects TRBV6-1 to TRBJ2-2; D possibly corresponds to TRBD1 (5 bases). CDR3 length: 14 residues. CDR1 MNHNS and CDR2 SASEGT come from the germline V gene. Trimming shortened V by 1 base and J by 5 bases, and 8 bases separated the two germline ends. The DNA for the CDR3 is TGTGCCAGCAGTGAAGGGGGCGCGACCGGGGAGCTGTTTTTT. The encoded protein is CASSEGGATGELFF.

The chain combines TRBV19 with TRBJ2-2; no reliable D call. Trimming removed 6 bases at V and 1 base at J, with 6 bases between. The CDR3 covers 13 residues. Germline CDR1 and CDR2: LNHDA and SQIVND (reference sequence). The CDR3 protein is CASRMMNTGELFF. The DNA of the CDR3 is TGTGCCAGTAGGATGATGAACACCGGGGAGCTGTTTTTT.

The chain links TRBV5-1 to TRBJ2-6; D possibly corresponds to TRBD1 (5 bases). The CDR3 is 15 residues long. Germline CDR1 SGHRS, CDR2 YFSETQ. Trimming pared 4 bases from V and 0 bases from J, leaving 8 bases between. CDR3 in amino acids: CASSGTGSGANVLTF. The CDR3 nucleotides are TGCGCCAGCAGCGGAACAGGCTCTGGGGCCAACGTCCTGACTTTC.

The chain carries TRBV7-2 and TRBJ2-1; no reliable D call. CDR1 is SGHTA, CDR2 FQGNSA, per germline. The CDR3 length is 14 residues. Trimming took off 2 bases at V and 2 bases at J, with 7 bases between the two ends. The CDR3 reads CASSLPYTYNEQFF. The CDR3 nucleotides are TGTGCCAGCAGCTTACCCTACACCTACAATGAGCAGTTCTTC. The full variable domain, rest sourced from reference TRBV7-2 and TRBJ2-1, is GAGVSQSPSNKVTEKGKDVELRCDPISGHTALYWYRQSLGQGLEFLIYFQGNSAPDKSGLPSDRFSAERTGGSVSTLTIQRTQQEDSAVYLCASSLPYTYNEQFFGPGTRLTVL.

V usage is TRBV27 and J usage is TRBJ1-3; D is ambiguous. Germline CDR1 MNHEY, CDR2 SMNVEV (reference sequence). The CDR3 runs 15 residues. The V and J ends lost 6 bases and 0 bases respectively, with 12 bases between them. CDR3 protein: CASSRSGTSGNTIYF. In DNA form, the CDR3 reads TGTGCCAGCAGCCGATCTGGAACCTCTGGAAACACCATATATTTT.

The chain combines TRBV5-5 with TRBJ2-5; no reliable D call. CDR3 size: 12 residues. The V gene's germline CDR1 is SGHKS and CDR2 YYEKEE (reference sequence). The V end lost 2 bases, the J end lost 4 bases, and 6 bases lay between the germline ends. CDR3 region: CASSFQLETQYF. CDR3 nucleotides: TGTGCCAGCAGCTTCCAGTTAGAGACCCAGTACTTC.

V usage is TRBV7-3 and J usage is TRBJ1-2; 7 nucleotides line up with TRBD1. V lost 5 bases and J lost 6; bases outside the gene matches: 6. The CDR3 has 13 amino acids. In germline, CDR1 is SGHTA, CDR2 FQGTGA. CDR3 sequence reads: CASSATGVDGYTF. As DNA, the CDR3 is TGTGCCAGCAGCGCCACAGGGGTAGATGGCTACACCTTC. Drawing the rest from reference TRBV7-3 and TRBJ1-2, the complete variable domain is GAGVSQTPSNKVTEKGKYVELRCDPISGHTALYWYRQSLGQGPEFLIYFQGTGAADDSGLPNDRFFAVRPEGSVSTLKIQRTERGDSAVYLCASSATGVDGYTFGSGTRLTVV.

This chain connects TRBV5-5 to TRBJ1-3, with D possibly TRBD1 on 6 matching bases. Germline CDR1 SGHKS, CDR2 YYEKEE (reference sequence). V dropped 1 base and J dropped 0 bases, with 14 bases sitting between them. This CDR3 spans 17 amino acids. The CDR3 sequence: CASSLLVRDISGNTIYF. The CDR3 nucleotides read TGTGCCAGCAGCTTGCTTGTCAGGGACATCTCTGGAAACACCATATATTTT.

This sequence joins TRBV5-1 and TRBJ1-1; D gene uncertain. Trimming stripped 3 bases from V and 1 base from J, with 10 bases between. The CDR3 sequence is 14 residues long. Germline assignment: CDR1 SGHRS and CDR2 YFSETQ. This chain's CDR3 is CASSSGLPNTEAFF. CDR3 nucleotide sequence: TGCGCCAGCAGCTCCGGACTTCCGAACACTGAAGCTTTCTTT.

The chain combines TRBV2 with TRBJ1-1; the D gene is possibly TRBD1 (5 bases). In germline, CDR1 is SNHLY, CDR2 FYNNEI. The CDR3 extends over 14 amino acids. V lost 6 bases and J 1 base, leaving 12 bases between the germline ends. The CDR3 here is CASRSQQANTEAFF. DNA of the CDR3: TGTGCCAGCAGATCACAACAGGCGAACACTGAAGCTTTCTTT. The variable domain in full, completed from reference TRBV2 and TRBJ1-1, reads EPEVTQTPSHQVTQMGQEVILRCVPISNHLYFYWYRQILGQKVEFLVSFYNNEISEKSEIFDDQFSVERPDGSNFTLKIRSTKLEDSAMYFCASRSQQANTEAFFGQGTRLTVV.

The rearrangement links TRBV7-8 to TRBJ2-7, with 7 bases identical to TRBD2. V dropped 1 base and J dropped 6; count of bases not matched to a gene: 6. CDR3 length equals 14 residues. Germline CDR1 is SGHVS and CDR2 is FQNEAQ. For the CDR3, the DNA is TGTGCCAGCAGCTTAGGGGGGGGACGGGGCGAGCAGTACTTC. Its protein is CASSLGGGRGEQYF.

The chain recombines TRBV11-2 with TRBJ1-1; D gene unclear. The germline CDR1 and CDR2 sequences are SGHAT and FQNNGV. With 0 bases removed from V and 0 bases from J, the gap between germline ends came to 14 bases. The CDR3 runs to 17 residues. The CDR3 nucleotides are TGTGCCAGCAGCTTAGATCTTGGGCCTCGGGTGAACACTGAAGCTTTCTTT. This encodes CASSLDLGPRVNTEAFF.

The chain carries TRBV30 and TRBJ1-1; unclear D gene. V dropped 3 bases and J dropped 5 bases, with 16 bases sitting between them. The CDR3 is 14 residues long. Germline CDR1 is GTSNPN and CDR2 is SVGIG (reference sequence). CDR3 amino acids: CAWSLSWAGTEAFF. In nucleotides, the CDR3 is TGTGCCTGGAGCCTGAGCTGGGCGGGGACTGAAGCTTTCTTT.

The V and J genes are TRBV5-1 and TRBJ2-7, with 9 positions matching TRBD1. J gave up 5 bases and V 4 bases, and 10 bases lay outside the gene matches. This CDR3 spans 15 amino acids. Germline values: CDR1 SGHRS, CDR2 YFSETQ. CDR3 protein: CASSGGGQGRNEQYF. CDR3 sequence (DNA): TGCGCCAGCAGCGGGGGGGGACAGGGTCGCAACGAGCAGTACTTC.

This sequence joins TRBV5-4 and TRBJ2-5, with a possible D match to TRBD1 (5 bases). The CDR3 runs 14 residues. With 0 bases removed from V and 1 base from J, the gap between germline ends came to 7 bases. Germline CDR1 is SGHNT and CDR2 is YYREEE (reference sequence). The CDR3 nucleotides are TGTGCCAGCAGCTTGGTAGGGGTCCAAGAGACCCAGTACTTC. Translating it yields CASSLVGVQETQYF. The full variable domain, rest sourced from reference TRBV5-4 and TRBJ2-5, is ETGVTQSPTHLIKTRGQQVTLRCSSQSGHNTVSWYQQALGQGPQFIFQYYREEENGRGNFPPRFSGLQFPNYSSELNVNALELDDSALYLCASSLVGVQETQYFGPGTRLLVL.

The chain links TRBV9 to TRBJ1-2; TRBD1 might be the D (5 bases). The CDR3 spans 14 residues. Germline V CDR1 and CDR2: SGDLS, YYNGEE. The V and J ends lost 4 bases and 3 bases respectively, with 13 bases between them. Here the CDR3 reads CASSPGPGDYGYTF. The CDR3 nucleotides are TGTGCCAGCAGCCCAGGGCCCGGGGACTATGGCTACACCTTC.

J is TRBJ1-2 and V is TRBV19; TRBD1 matches 9 bases. This CDR3 spans 13 amino acids. CDR1 and CDR2 from the germline V gene are LNHDA and SQIVND (reference sequence). The V gene end was trimmed by 4 bases and the J gene end by 8 bases; junction bases not matched to a gene: 5. In nucleotides, the CDR3 is TGTGCCAGTAGTACTCCGGACAGGGGAGGCTACACCTTC. This sequence encodes CASSTPDRGGYTF.

The chain employs TRBV7-2 and TRBJ1-2; the D gene is possibly TRBD1 (6 bases). Germline loops: CDR1 SGHTA, CDR2 FQGNSA. Trimming removed 6 bases from V and 6 bases from J, with 20 bases in between. This CDR3 is 15 amino acids long. CDR3 in DNA: TGTGCCAGCAGTTCTACCGGGGGCACCGCCCATGGCTACACCTTC. This translates into CASSSTGGTAHGYTF.

The rearrangement joins TRBV27 to TRBJ2-2, with a tentative D call TRBD1 (6 bases). Trimming stripped 7 bases from V and 2 bases from J, with 11 bases between. The CDR3 covers 14 residues. CDR1 is MNHEY, CDR2 SMNVEV, per germline (reference sequence). DNA for the CDR3: TGTGCCAGCATCCGGACAGCTAACACCGGGGAGCTGTTTTTT. This encodes CASIRTANTGELFF.